The clone carrying this TCR beta chain was counted many times. What it recognizes is unknown. The V segment lost 7 bases and the J segment 10 bases; nucleotides outside the gene matches: 8. The CDR3 runs to 14 residues. The germline gives CDR1 SNHLY, CDR2 FYNNEI. This specimen belongs to a study of CD8+CD57+ T cells in acquired aplastic anemia. Study-level information: Sorting CD4+ and CD8+ cells gave DNA averaging around 3 ug. Broader study findings: Controls and patients did not differ significantly in CD8+ Simpson's diversity.

Sequencing was done on patients that had shown CD8+CD57+ cell expansion by flow cytometry. Using genomic DNA as the template, TCR beta VDJ and CDR3 profiling was carried out. TCRdb re-analysed the reads in MiXCR, keeping a single row per CDR3 protein. This sample has roughly 150,000 distinct CDR3 sequences; around half occur once, and the top ten carry about 2.9%. The rearrangement uses TRBV2 and TRBJ1-6, with 9 bases lining up with TRBD1. Specimen: sorted CD4+, CD8+, or CD8+CD57+ T cells (not recorded which) from PBMCs. The sequence derives from a human donor with aplastic anemia. The CDR3 sequence: CASIRDRAKSPLHF. Written as DNA, the CDR3 is TGTGCCAGCATTCGGGACAGGGCGAAGTCACCCCTCCACTTT.